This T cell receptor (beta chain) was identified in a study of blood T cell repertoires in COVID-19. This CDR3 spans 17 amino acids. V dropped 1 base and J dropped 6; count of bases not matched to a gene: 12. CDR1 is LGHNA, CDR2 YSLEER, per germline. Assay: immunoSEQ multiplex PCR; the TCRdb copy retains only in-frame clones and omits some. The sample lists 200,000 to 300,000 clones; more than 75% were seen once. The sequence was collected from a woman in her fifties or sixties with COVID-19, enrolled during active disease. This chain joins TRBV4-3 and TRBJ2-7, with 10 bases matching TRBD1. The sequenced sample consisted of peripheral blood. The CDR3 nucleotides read TGCGCCAGCAGCCAAGCCAGGGGGGACAGGGGTATCCGCGAGCAGTACTTC. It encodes CASSQARGDRGIREQYF.